What follows describes a single T cell receptor (beta chain). Under the authors' procedure: The assay estimated nucleated cells by amplifying reference gene primers. Libraries were prepared by immunoSEQ multiplex PCR; TCRdb keeps only in-frame clonotypes and omits some of them. The V and J calls and clone size were taken over from that table, and D and trimming were inferred from the DNA. There are about 52,000 clones in the sample; around 81% occur only once, and 20% to 30% lies in the top ten. Germline CDR1 is SQVTM and CDR2 is ANQGSEA. The CDR3 has 11 amino acids. Trimming took off 6 bases at V and 4 bases at J, with 9 bases between the two ends. These data are taken from a study of blood T cell repertoires in COVID-19. In the study overall: Donors in the United States, Italy and Spain gave samples during acute or convalescent COVID-19. The analysed material was cDNA or gDNA that came from T cells, B-cell-depleted T cells, or PBMCs.

Enrolled during active infection, Seattle patients were then followed longitudinally. This sequence joins TRBV29-1 and TRBJ1-2, with D hard to call. The sample consisted of peripheral blood. The sequence came from an elderly woman with COVID-19, enrolled during active disease. CDR3 loop: CSVEVGYGYTF. In nucleotides, the CDR3 is TGCAGCGTAGAGGTCGGCTATGGCTACACCTTC.